The 31 T cell receptor beta chains below were found in one sample sequenced in a study of cytomegalovirus exposure and HLA in healthy donors. TCRdb's copy holds only in-frame clones and misses some; the assay was immunoSEQ multiplex PCR. The profile shows 110,000 to 150,000 clones, less than 90% of them singletons. Material for sequencing was PBMCs. The receptors originated from a man aged 18 to 30 in good health and CMV-seronegative.

The chain uses TRBV27 and TRBJ2-3, with 10 positions matching TRBD2. The CDR3 has 16 amino acids. V shed 5 bases and J 0 bases; nucleotides not matched to a gene: 5. Germline values: CDR1 MNHEY, CDR2 SMNVEV (reference sequence). The CDR3 region is CASSRTSGSSTDTQYF. In DNA, the CDR3 is TGTGCCAGCAGTCGGACTAGCGGATCTAGCACAGATACGCAGTATTTT.

The V and J genes are TRBV4-3 and TRBJ2-1; 10 nucleotides line up with TRBD2. Per germline, CDR1 LGHNA and CDR2 YSLEER. The CDR3 has 16 amino acids. V was clipped by 4 bases and J by 3 bases; unmatched bases: 6. The CDR3 bases are TGCGCCAGCAGCCGAATAGCGGGAGGAAGCTACAATGAGCAGTTCTTC. This gives the protein CASSRIAGGSYNEQFF.

J is TRBJ2-3 and V is TRBV6-1; the match to TRBD1 covers 9 bases. From germline, CDR1 is MNHNS and CDR2 SASEGT. The CDR3 runs to 14 residues. J lost 4 bases, V lost 7 bases, and 6 bases had no gene match. As DNA, the CDR3 is TGTGCCAGCATTAAGGACAGGGGTGCAGATACGCAGTATTTT. Translation gives CASIKDRGADTQYF.

This chain links TRBV15 with TRBJ2-7; D uncertain. Germline V gene lookup returns CDR1 LNHNV and CDR2 YYDKDF (reference sequence). V dropped 0 bases and J dropped 2 bases, with 8 bases sitting between them. The CDR3 covers 14 residues. The CDR3: CATSRDRRAYEQYF. The CDR3 DNA reads as TGTGCCACCAGCAGAGACCGACGGGCCTACGAGCAGTACTTC.

The chain recombines TRBV11-2 with TRBJ1-2, with TRBD1 matching over 11 bases. The CDR3 is made up of 11 amino acids. Germline V CDR1 and CDR2: SGHAT, FQNNGV. V trimming: 4 bases; J trimming: 12 bases; junction bases outside the gene matches: 1. The CDR3, as DNA: TGTGCCAGCAGCTCGGGACAGGGGGACACCTTC. Its protein is CASSSGQGDTF.

The chain links TRBV5-6 to TRBJ2-7; D gene unclear. The CDR3 covers 14 residues. V was trimmed by 7 bases and J by 2 bases, leaving 16 bases between them. The germline gives CDR1 SGHDT, CDR2 YYEEEE. The DNA of the CDR3 is TGTGCCAGCGAGCACTCCCCCAACCCCTACGAGCAGTACTTC. Protein product: CASEHSPNPYEQYF.

This sequence joins TRBV5-1 and TRBJ2-1; weak D call: TRBD1 (5 bases). This CDR3 contains 16 residues. Per the germline V gene, CDR1 is SGHRS and CDR2 is YFSETQ. The germline V and J ends were trimmed by 1 base and 2 bases, with 13 bases remaining between them. The CDR3 here is CASSLRVWGPYNEQFF. CDR3 nucleotide sequence: TGCGCCAGCAGCTTGAGGGTCTGGGGCCCCTACAATGAGCAGTTCTTC.

This chain connects TRBV6-1 to TRBJ1-5; D ambiguous. The CDR3 is made up of 15 amino acids. Germline V gives CDR1 MNHNS, CDR2 SASEGT. Trimming stripped 2 bases from V and 2 bases from J, with 10 bases between. For the CDR3, the DNA is TGTGCCAGCAGTGAAATGGCCGGGGGCAATCAGCCCCAGCATTTT. Protein: CASSEMAGGNQPQHF.

V gene TRBV4-1 combines with J gene TRBJ2-1; 11 nucleotides line up with TRBD1. Per germline, CDR1 MGHRA and CDR2 YSYEKL. The V gene end was trimmed by 0 bases and the J gene end by 9 bases; junction bases not matched to a gene: 10. The CDR3 runs to 17 residues. DNA of the CDR3: TGCGCCAGCAGCCAAGAAGGTGGACAGGGGGCGCTTGTTGAGCAGTTCTTC. This translates into CASSQEGGQGALVEQFF.

The chain has TRBV4-1 and TRBJ2-1; the match to TRBD1 covers 7 bases. Per the germline V gene, CDR1 is MGHRA and CDR2 is YSYEKL. The CDR3 totals 14 residues. The J segment lost 6 bases and the V segment lost 5 bases, leaving 7 bases of the junction unmatched. The CDR3, as DNA: TGCGCCAGCAGCGCCCCGGGACAGACCAATGAGCAGTTCTTC. Its protein is CASSAPGQTNEQFF.

This chain uses TRBV7-6 with TRBJ2-1, with TRBD2 matching over 8 bases. Germline CDR1 and CDR2: SGHVS and FNYEAQ. With 5 bases clipped from V and 6 bases from J, the junction kept 6 bases outside the gene matches. The CDR3 has 14 residues. CDR3 loop: CASSTPGGLNEQFF. The CDR3 coding sequence is TGTGCCAGCAGCACCCCGGGGGGGCTCAATGAGCAGTTCTTC.

CDR3 sequence: CASARYRDPPYEQYF. Written as DNA, the CDR3 is TGCGCCAGCGCGCGTTACAGGGATCCCCCCTACGAGCAGTACTTC. The V gene is TRBV5-1, the J gene TRBJ2-7; the D gene is possibly TRBD1 (6 bases). Germline V gives CDR1 SGHRS, CDR2 YFSETQ. V lost 7 bases and J 2 bases, leaving 19 bases between the germline ends. The CDR3 contains 15 residues.

This clone was seen once. In nucleotides, the CDR3 is TGTGCCAGCTCACCCCGGGGGGTAGCGGGCCCTTCCTACAATGAGCAGTTCTTC. Protein: CASSPRGVAGPSYNEQFF. The V and J genes are TRBV18 and TRBJ2-1, with 7 bases identical to TRBD2. The CDR3 covers 18 residues. V dropped 3 bases and J dropped 1; count of bases not matched to a gene: 12. In germline, CDR1 is KGHSH, CDR2 LQKENI.

V is TRBV15 and J is TRBJ1-5; TRBD1 matches 9 bases. This CDR3 is built from 16 residues. V lost 9 bases to trimming and J lost 1 base; unmatched junction nucleotides: 10. Germline V CDR1 and CDR2: LNHNV, YYDKDF (reference sequence). CDR3 bases: TGTGCCACGGGGACAGGGCGAGGTTCCAGCAATCAGCCCCAGCATTTT. Residues: CATGTGRGSSNQPQHF.

The sample holds one count of this clone. CDR3 DNA sequence: TGTGCCAGCAGCGGACAGGGATTCTACAATGAGCAGTTCTTC. Its translation: CASSGQGFYNEQFF. This sequence joins TRBV7-9 and TRBJ2-1, with TRBD1 identical over 8 bases. The V gene's germline CDR1 is SEHNR and CDR2 FQNEAQ (reference sequence). The CDR3 has 14 residues. The V and J ends lost 5 bases and 3 bases, in that order; junction bases with no gene match: 3.

This chain joins TRBV6-5 and TRBJ2-5, with 10 bases fitting TRBD2. CDR3 length: 14 residues. Germline loops: CDR1 MNHEY, CDR2 SVGAGI. The trim removed 6 bases at V and 5 bases at J, leaving 6 bases unmatched. CDR3: CASRASGRGETQYF. The CDR3 DNA sequence: TGTGCCAGCAGGGCTAGCGGGAGAGGCGAGACCCAGTACTTC.

This chain links TRBV2 with TRBJ1-2; 8 bases are shared with TRBD1. Germline V gene lookup returns CDR1 SNHLY and CDR2 FYNNEI. The CDR3 is 13 residues long. Germline trimming cut 3 bases from V and 7 bases from J; bases unmatched to any gene: 4. CDR3 region: CASSDSTGAGYTF. In DNA, the CDR3 is TGTGCCAGCAGTGATTCGACAGGGGCTGGCTACACCTTC.

The J gene is TRBJ1-1, the V gene TRBV27; D call uncertain. The germline gives CDR1 MNHEY, CDR2 SMNVEV (reference sequence). CDR3 length: 15 residues. Trimming removed 0 bases at V and 2 bases at J, with 10 bases between. The CDR3 spells CASSLSQEINTEAFF. The CDR3, as DNA: TGTGCCAGCAGTTTATCTCAGGAAATAAACACTGAAGCTTTCTTT.

The chain has TRBV5-8 and TRBJ2-3, with 7 bases matching TRBD1. Germline CDR1 is SGHTS and CDR2 is YDEGEE. CDR3 length equals 15 residues. With V trimmed by 2 bases and J by 0 bases, 3 bases remained unmatched. DNA for the CDR3: TGTGCCAGCAGCTTTTGGACAGGCAGCACAGATACGCAGTATTTT. Its protein product is CASSFWTGSTDTQYF.

This rearrangement joins TRBV27 to TRBJ2-1; 9 bases are shared with TRBD2. Trimming removed 1 base from V and 6 bases from J; junction bases left unmatched: 4. Germline loops: CDR1 MNHEY, CDR2 SMNVEV (reference sequence). This CDR3 spans 15 amino acids. As DNA, the CDR3 is TGTGCCAGCAGTTTATGGGCTAGCGGGGCCAATGAGCAGTTCTTC. Its protein product is CASSLWASGANEQFF.

The chain joins TRBV19 to TRBJ1-3; TRBD1 might be the D (5 bases). CDR1 is LNHDA, CDR2 SQIVND, per germline (reference sequence). This CDR3 has 16 amino acids. Trimming took off 3 bases at V and 0 bases at J, with 12 bases between the two ends. CDR3 sequence (DNA): TGTGCCAGTAGTATTCGACGGACACGCTCTGGAAACACCATATATTTT. This sequence encodes CASSIRRTRSGNTIYF.

J is TRBJ1-1 and V is TRBV7-2, with D possibly being TRBD1 (5 bases). Germline CDR1 reads SGHTA; CDR2 reads FQGNSA. The V and J ends lost 5 bases and 14 bases respectively, with 18 bases between them. The CDR3 length is 12 residues. The CDR3, as DNA: TGTGCCAGCAGCCTCAAGTACGGGGGAGTGTTCTTT. Translated, it gives CASSLKYGGVFF.

J is TRBJ2-3 and V is TRBV29-1; 8 positions match TRBD1. Germline V gene data show CDR1 as SQVTM and CDR2 as ANQGSEA. The CDR3 sequence is 16 residues long. Unmatched junction bases numbered 5, after V lost 0 bases and J lost 0 bases. The CDR3 loop is CSVEDWDRSSTDTQYF. DNA for the CDR3: TGCAGCGTTGAAGATTGGGACAGGAGTAGCACAGATACGCAGTATTTT.

The rearrangement uses TRBV2 and TRBJ2-1; a possible D gene is TRBD2 (5 bases). The germline CDR1 and CDR2 sequences are SNHLY and FYNNEI. Trimming took 3 bases from V and 6 from J, leaving 9 bases between them. The length of the CDR3 is 13 residues. The CDR3, as DNA: TGTGCCAGCAGTGAGCGCCGGGGCAATGAGCAGTTCTTC. This encodes CASSERRGNEQFF. The complete variable domain, with remaining parts taken from reference TRBV2 and TRBJ2-1, reads EPEVTQTPSHQVTQMGQEVILRCVPISNHLYFYWYRQILGQKVEFLVSFYNNEISEKSEIFDDQFSVERPDGSNFTLKIRSTKLEDSAMYFCASSERRGNEQFFGPGTRLTVL.

V is TRBV7-2 and J is TRBJ2-7; D is unresolved. The CDR3 covers 14 residues. Germline-derived CDR1 and CDR2 are SGHTA and FQGNSA. V gave up 5 bases and J gave up 4 bases, with 15 bases separating them. CDR3 bases: TGTGCCAGCAGCAGAAAGCGAGCAATTTACGAGCAGTACTTC. This codes for CASSRKRAIYEQYF.

This chain joins TRBV6-5 and TRBJ1-1; weak D call: TRBD1 (5 bases). CDR3 length equals 14 residues. The germline V gene has CDR1 MNHEY and CDR2 SVGAGI. Trimming removed 6 bases from V and 6 bases from J, with 17 bases in between. CDR3 bases: TGTGCCAGCAGACCGACAGTATATTCCCCTGAAGCTTTCTTT. This translates into CASRPTVYSPEAFF.

This clone came up a few times. The J gene is TRBJ2-1, the V gene TRBV6-4; 16 bases match TRBD2. Germline CDR1 and CDR2: MRHNA and SNTAGT. V dropped 3 bases and J dropped 7; count of bases not matched to a gene: 0. The CDR3 is 15 amino acids. The CDR3 loop is CASSEGLAGGNEQFF. Here the CDR3 DNA reads TGTGCCAGCAGTGAGGGACTAGCGGGAGGGAATGAGCAGTTCTTC.

V usage is TRBV12-5 and J usage is TRBJ2-1; a possible D gene is TRBD1 (5 bases). The germline V and J ends were trimmed by 1 base and 8 bases, with 6 bases remaining between them. This CDR3 has 12 amino acids. CDR1 is LGHNT, CDR2 FRNRAP, per germline. In DNA form, the CDR3 reads TGTGCTAGTGGTTTGGGCAGGGATGAGCAGTTCTTC. It translates to CASGLGRDEQFF.

The rearrangement joins TRBV27 to TRBJ1-5, with 12 bases aligning to TRBD1. V trimming: 3 bases; J trimming: 6 bases; junction bases outside the gene matches: 6. Germline lookup yields CDR1 MNHEY and CDR2 SMNVEV (reference sequence). The CDR3 contains 16 residues. CDR3 sequence reads: CASSLGQGAFGQPQHF. The CDR3 region has the DNA TGTGCCAGCAGTTTGGGACAGGGGGCTTTCGGTCAGCCCCAGCATTTT.

This rearrangement joins TRBV13 to TRBJ2-2; possibly TRBD1 for D (6 bases). The length of the CDR3 is 13 residues. V was trimmed by 5 bases and J by 6 bases, leaving 10 bases between them. Germline CDR1 reads PRHDT; CDR2 reads FYEKMQ (reference sequence). Here the CDR3 DNA reads TGTGCCAGCAGCCCCAGGGGTGCCGGGGAGCTGTTTTTT. It translates to CASSPRGAGELFF.

The CDR3 reads CASSPEDRDSGNTIYF. In DNA form, the CDR3 reads TGTGCCAGCTCACCTGAAGACAGGGACTCTGGAAACACCATATATTTT. This chain links TRBV18 with TRBJ1-3; 7 bases are a match to TRBD1. Looked up from germline, CDR1 is KGHSH and CDR2 is LQKENI. The trim removed 3 bases at V and 0 bases at J, leaving 5 bases unmatched. CDR3 size: 16 residues.